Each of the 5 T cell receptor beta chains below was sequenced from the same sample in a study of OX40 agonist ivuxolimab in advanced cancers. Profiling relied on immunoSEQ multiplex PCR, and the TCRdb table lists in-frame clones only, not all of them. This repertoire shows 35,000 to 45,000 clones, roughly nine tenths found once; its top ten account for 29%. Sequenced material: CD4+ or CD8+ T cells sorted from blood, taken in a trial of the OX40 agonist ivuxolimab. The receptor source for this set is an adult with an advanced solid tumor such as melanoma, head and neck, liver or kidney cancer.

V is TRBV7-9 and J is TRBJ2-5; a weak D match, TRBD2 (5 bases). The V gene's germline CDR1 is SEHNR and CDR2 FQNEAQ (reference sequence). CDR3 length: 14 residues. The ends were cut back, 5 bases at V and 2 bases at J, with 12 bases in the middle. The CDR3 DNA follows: TGTGCCAGCAGCCCCGGGATACTACAAGAGACCCAGTACTTC. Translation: CASSPGILQETQYF.

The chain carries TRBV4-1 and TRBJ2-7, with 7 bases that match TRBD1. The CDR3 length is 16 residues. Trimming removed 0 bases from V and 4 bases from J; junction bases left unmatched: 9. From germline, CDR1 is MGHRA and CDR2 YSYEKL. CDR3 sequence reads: CASSQDWDRPFYEQYF. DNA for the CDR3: TGCGCCAGCAGCCAAGATTGGGACAGACCCTTTTACGAGCAGTACTTC.

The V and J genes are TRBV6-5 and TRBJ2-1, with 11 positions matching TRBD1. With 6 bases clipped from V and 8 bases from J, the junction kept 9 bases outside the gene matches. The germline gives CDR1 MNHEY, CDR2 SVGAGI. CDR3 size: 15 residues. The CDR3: CASSLDRGLGYEQFF. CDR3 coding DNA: TGTGCCAGCAGCCTGGACAGGGGGCTTGGGTATGAGCAGTTCTTC.

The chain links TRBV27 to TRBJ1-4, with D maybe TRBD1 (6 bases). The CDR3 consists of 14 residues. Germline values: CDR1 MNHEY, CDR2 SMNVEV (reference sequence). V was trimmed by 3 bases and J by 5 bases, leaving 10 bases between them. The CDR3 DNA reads TGTGCCAGCAGTTTTGTGACAGGCAATGAAAAACTGTTTTTT. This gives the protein CASSFVTGNEKLFF.

The CDR3 loop is CATSRDAADDEQFF. The CDR3 DNA sequence: TGTGCCACCAGCAGAGATGCGGCTGACGATGAGCAGTTCTTC. The chain couples TRBV15 to TRBJ2-1; no reliable D call. This CDR3 is built from 14 residues. Germline loops: CDR1 LNHNV, CDR2 YYDKDF (reference sequence). Trimming took off 0 bases at V and 8 bases at J, with 11 bases between the two ends. Based on the CDR3 plus reference TRBV15 and TRBJ2-1, the full variable domain is DAMVIQNPRYQVTQFGKPVTLSCSQTLNHNVMYWYQQKSSQAPKLLFHYYDKDFNNEADTPDNFQSRRPNTSFCFLDIRSPGLGDTAMYLCATSRDAADDEQFFGPGTRLTVL.